The source of this T cell receptor beta chain is a study of blood T cell repertoires in COVID-19. Germline CDR1 reads SGHDT; CDR2 reads YYEEEE. V was shortened by 4 bases and J by 7 bases, with 9 bases between the two germline ends. The CDR3 has 12 residues. Here immunoSEQ multiplex PCR was the method, and the copy in TCRdb shows in-frame clones only, minus some. This sample has fewer than 400,000 clones; 80% to 90% occur once, and the top ten carry around 8.9%. The sample taken for sequencing was PBMCs or T cells enriched from blood (not recorded which). This TCR came from a woman between 18 and 29 years old who had recovered from COVID-19. The rearrangement uses TRBV5-6 and TRBJ1-5; D is uncertain. In DNA form, the CDR3 reads TGTGCCAGCAGCATCCTCCGGCAGCCCCAGCATTTT. It specifies CASSILRQPQHF.